This T cell receptor (beta chain) derives from a study of cytomegalovirus exposure and HLA in healthy donors. Overall study results and limits: According to the study, around 150 TCR beta chains were cytomegalovirus-associated. Later on, a genetic analysis was performed. It linked a missense variant in DCLRE1C with V- and J-gene trimming of TCR beta. A later examination showed that TCR association rates differed by HLA locus, with DRB1 most and HLA-C fewest.

Note on this clone: Its specificity is not known.

The PCR contained 60 Vbeta and 13 Jbeta primers. The repertoire was sequenced with immunoSEQ multiplex PCR; TCRdb's copy has only in-frame clones and lacks some. The sample lists 60,000 to 90,000 clones; 84% were seen once. The CDR3 totals 14 residues. Trimming removed 2 bases from V and 2 bases from J, with 9 bases in between. Germline V CDR1 and CDR2: MNHEY, SVGAGI. This sequence joins TRBV6-5 and TRBJ2-5; D perhaps matches TRBD1 (5 bases). This receptor was identified in a man between 65 and 85 years old in good health and CMV-seropositive. The sample comprised PBMCs. In DNA, the CDR3 is TGTGCCAGCAGTTACGGGGCAGCTCAAGAGACCCAGTACTTC. It codes for CASSYGAAQETQYF.